The rows below give T cell receptor beta chains drawn from one sample of a study of blood T cell repertoires in COVID-19. The data were produced by immunoSEQ multiplex PCR, yet TCRdb's version contains in-frame clones alone and is incomplete. The data show about 120,000 clones, approximately 80% seen once. The sample comprised peripheral blood. The source of these receptors is a woman in her 70s with acute or convalescent COVID-19. The CDR3 runs from the conserved cysteine through the conserved F or W. The D gene is left open where the match is weak. Not all rows give a size; the values are once, few, many and, for expanded clones, a class.

v_gene	d_gene	j_gene	abundance	CDR3nt	CDR3aa
TRBV19	.	TRBJ1-1	few	TGTGCCAGTAGTCCCAGGAACACTGAAGCTTTCTTT	CASSPRNTEAFF
TRBV3-1/TRBV3-2	.	TRBJ2-5	.	TGTGCCAGCAGCCACCTGGGACTTCAAGAGACCCAGTACTTC	CASSHLGLQETQYF
TRBV6-6	.	TRBJ2-7	.	TGTGCCTCGGAGGGGTATAGCTCCTACGAGCAGTACTTC	CASEGYSSYEQYF
TRBV7-9	.	TRBJ1-5	once	TGTGCCAGCAGCTTAGACAGGGTAGGGCATCAGCCCCAGCATTTT	CASSLDRVGHQPQHF
TRBV7-2	TRBD1	TRBJ1-1	.	TGTGCCAGCAGCCAGGACAGGGTAGTGGAGGCTTTCTTT	CASSQDRVVEAFF
TRBV6-2/TRBV6-3	.	TRBJ2-3	.	TGTGCCAGCAGTTACGGGAGGACAGATACGCAGTATTTT	CASSYGRTDTQYF
TRBV12-5	.	TRBJ2-7	few	TGTGCTAGTGGTCGAGAGAATCCCTACGAGCAGTACTTC	CASGRENPYEQYF
TRBV6-2/TRBV6-3	.	TRBJ1-5	few	TGTGCCAGCAGTCCGCAGGGTTGGAGCAATCAGCCCCAGCATTTT	CASSPQGWSNQPQHF
TRBV2	.	TRBJ1-1	.	TGTGCCAGCAGTGAGATTCGCAGCGGGGAGGGAGCTTTCTTT	CASSEIRSGEGAFF
TRBV18	.	TRBJ2-2	.	TGTGCCAGCTCAGGGCAGGCAGCCGGGGAGCTGTTTTTT	CASSGQAAGELFF
TRBV12-3/TRBV12-4	.	TRBJ2-5	.	TGTGCCAGCAGACACCTCCGAGAGACCCAGTACTTC	CASRHLRETQYF
TRBV30	.	TRBJ1-1	.	TGTGCCTGGAACCCGACAGTACGGAACACTGAAGCTTTCTTT	CAWNPTVRNTEAFF
TRBV6-5	.	TRBJ2-3	.	TGTGCCAGCAAGGACTTTGGCACAGATACGCAGTATTTT	CASKDFGTDTQYF
TRBV19	.	TRBJ2-7	.	TGTGCCAGTAGTATTGGATGGGACATCTCCTCCTACGAGCAGTACTTC	CASSIGWDISSYEQYF
TRBV4-1	.	TRBJ2-4	.	TGCGCCAGCAGCCAACCCGCTGGTGGAGTAGCCAAAAACATTCAGTACTTC	CASSQPAGGVAKNIQYF
TRBV6-5	TRBD1	TRBJ1-1	once	TGTGCCAGCAGTTTAGGGGGCCGCACTGAAGCTTTCTTT	CASSLGGRTEAFF
TRBV9	.	TRBJ2-5	.	TGTGCCAGCAGCTCTGGTCTACAGGGAATAGGGGAGACCCAGTACTTC	CASSSGLQGIGETQYF
TRBV7-2	.	TRBJ1-2	.	TGTGCCAGCGGTTCGGGGTCCACGAACTATGGCTACACCTTC	CASGSGSTNYGYTF
TRBV4-3	.	TRBJ2-7	.	TGCGCCAGCAGCCTCGCCGCCGGGGAGGTCTACGAGCAGTACTTC	CASSLAAGEVYEQYF
TRBV15	.	TRBJ1-4	.	TGTGCCACCCAACGACAGAGAAATGAAAAACTGTTTTTT	CATQRQRNEKLFF
TRBV6-5	.	TRBJ1-4	.	TGTGCCAGCAGTTTGAACGCAGGGGCGGTTAATGAAAAACTGTTTTTT	CASSLNAGAVNEKLFF
TRBV6-2/TRBV6-3	.	TRBJ1-6	.	TGTGCCAGCAGTTACCGGGCCGGAGGATCACCCCTCCACTTT	CASSYRAGGSPLHF
TRBV18	.	TRBJ1-1	.	TGTGCCAGCTCACCCTACTTGGACACTGAAGCTTTCTTT	CASSPYLDTEAFF
TRBV6-2/TRBV6-3	.	TRBJ2-2	.	TGTGCCAGCAGTTCTACCCCCCCCGGGGAGCTGTTTTTT	CASSSTPPGELFF
TRBV5-5	TRBD1	TRBJ1-1	.	TGTGCCAGCATGAACAGGGGTATGAACACTGAAGCTTTCTTT	CASMNRGMNTEAFF
TRBV11-3	TRBD1	TRBJ2-1	few	TGTGCCAGCAGCCCCTACAGGGGCTCTTCCTACAATGAGCAGTTCTTC	CASSPYRGSSYNEQFF
TRBV19	.	TRBJ1-2	.	TGTGCCAGTAGTATTTTACAGGGTTATGGCTACACCTTC	CASSILQGYGYTF
TRBV29-1	.	TRBJ1-1	.	TGCAGCGTTGAAGACCGGCACAGTTCGGTAACTGAAGCTTTCTTT	CSVEDRHSSVTEAFF
TRBV11-2	.	TRBJ2-5	.	TGTGCCAGCAGCTTAGATTGGGGCCTCCAAGAGACCCAGTACTTC	CASSLDWGLQETQYF
TRBV20-1	.	TRBJ1-2	once	TGCAGTGCTAGTCAGGGACCATCCGGGGGTGGCTACACCTTC	CSASQGPSGGGYTF
TRBV11-2	.	TRBJ1-2	.	TGTGCCAGCAGCACCGGAACGGGGGGTTATGGCTACACCTTC	CASSTGTGGYGYTF
TRBV10-3	TRBD1	TRBJ1-1	.	TGTGCCATCGGGACAGGGGTGAATACTGAAGCTTTCTTT	CAIGTGVNTEAFF
TRBV7-9	.	TRBJ1-2	.	TGTGCCAGCAGCTTCAATGGAGGGGCTAACTATGGCTACACCTTC	CASSFNGGANYGYTF
TRBV4-2	.	TRBJ1-6	.	TGTGCCAGCAGCCCGTCGAGGACACCTAATTCACCCCTCCACTTT	CASSPSRTPNSPLHF
TRBV7-9	TRBD2	TRBJ2-3	.	TGTGCCAGCAAGCCGGGACTAGCGGGGGACACCACAGATACGCAGTATTTT	CASKPGLAGDTTDTQYF
TRBV7-2	.	TRBJ2-6	many	TGTGCCAGCAGCGCCTACGGGGCTGGGGCCAACGTCCTGACTTTC	CASSAYGAGANVLTF
TRBV11-3	.	TRBJ2-3	.	TGTGCCAGCAGCCAGTATAGCGGCACAGATACGCAGTATTTT	CASSQYSGTDTQYF
TRBV27	.	TRBJ1-6	.	TGTGCCAGCAGGTTCCTTAATTCACCCCTCCACTTT	CASRFLNSPLHF
TRBV7-2	TRBD2	TRBJ2-3	.	TGTGCCAGCGCGGGGGGGTCGTACACAGATACGCAGTATTTT	CASAGGSYTDTQYF
TRBV24-1	TRBD1	TRBJ1-2	.	TGTGCCACCAGTGATCCAGGACAGGACTATGGCTACACCTTC	CATSDPGQDYGYTF
TRBV2	.	TRBJ2-3	.	TGTGCCAGCAGTGTAGGGGGAACGTTTGGAGATACGCAGTATTTT	CASSVGGTFGDTQYF
TRBV7-2	.	TRBJ2-3	.	TGTGCCAGCAGTCGTACGATGGGGGCCCCAGATACGCAGTATTTT	CASSRTMGAPDTQYF
TRBV4-3	TRBD1	TRBJ1-6	.	TGCGCCAGCAGCCAAGAGACAGGGGCGGCGAATTCACCCCTCCACTTT	CASSQETGAANSPLHF
TRBV12-3/TRBV12-4	.	TRBJ2-5	.	TGTGCCAGCAGTTCTCGAGAAAAAGAGACCCAGTACTTC	CASSSREKETQYF
TRBV6-5	TRBD1	TRBJ1-5	.	TGTGCCAGCAGGAAACAGGGGGCTGACAATCAGCCCCAGCATTTT	CASRKQGADNQPQHF